This passage covers 29 T cell receptor beta chains from one sample sequenced in a study of identifying expanded T cells in peripheral blood. Clones were read by immunoSEQ multiplex PCR, and TCRdb kept only the in-frame ones, dropping some. This sample has 75,000 to 95,000 clones, with over 75% found just once. The sequencing sample was made of blood. Receptors originate from a person between 18 and 75 years old in good health.

The chain combines TRBV2 with TRBJ2-7; 8 nucleotides line up with TRBD1. The junction had 5 bases not matched to a gene; V was cut back by 6 bases and J by 4 bases. The CDR3 contains 13 residues. Germline V gene sequence: CDR1 SNHLY, CDR2 FYNNEI. In nucleotides, the CDR3 is TGTGCCAGCAGCGGGACAGGACCATACGAGCAGTACTTC. Amino acids: CASSGTGPYEQYF.

This clone was picked up a small number of times. The J gene is TRBJ1-6, the V gene TRBV2; perhaps TRBD1 as D (5 bases). The CDR3 has 14 residues. Germline V gene sequence: CDR1 SNHLY, CDR2 FYNNEI. V gave up 4 bases and J gave up 10 bases, with 14 bases separating them. In DNA form, the CDR3 reads TGTGCCAGCAGTGCCCCCGGGGCTGTATCACCCCTCCACTTT. This codes for CASSAPGAVSPLHF. The variable domain in full, completed from reference TRBV2 and TRBJ1-6, reads EPEVTQTPSHQVTQMGQEVILRCVPISNHLYFYWYRQILGQKVEFLVSFYNNEISEKSEIFDDQFSVERPDGSNFTLKIRSTKLEDSAMYFCASSAPGAVSPLHFGNGTRLTVT.

This chain uses TRBV7-2 with TRBJ2-3; the D is unclear. The V and J ends lost 0 bases and 3 bases respectively, with 13 bases between them. The CDR3 runs to 16 residues. Germline V lookup: CDR1 SGHTA, CDR2 FQGNSA. This CDR3 is CASSLAPLVWTDTQYF. CDR3 DNA sequence: TGTGCCAGCAGCTTAGCCCCCCTAGTCTGGACAGATACGCAGTATTTT. The variable domain in full, completed from reference TRBV7-2 and TRBJ2-3, reads GAGVSQSPSNKVTEKGKDVELRCDPISGHTALYWYRQSLGQGLEFLIYFQGNSAPDKSGLPSDRFSAERTGGSVSTLTIQRTQQEDSAVYLCASSLAPLVWTDTQYFGPGTRLTVL.

This chain joins TRBV5-1 and TRBJ1-3, with D uncertain. The CDR3 loop spans 15 amino acids. Germline V gives CDR1 SGHRS, CDR2 YFSETQ. Trimming removed 0 bases from V and 8 bases from J, with 15 bases in between. The CDR3 protein is CASSLEQPQFDTIYF. The CDR3 nucleotides are TGCGCCAGCAGCTTGGAGCAGCCCCAGTTCGACACCATATATTTT.

This clone was picked up one time. The chain joins TRBV7-2 to TRBJ2-7; TRBD2 aligns across 14 bases. Trimming cost V 4 bases and J 0 bases; bases outside gene matches: 11. The germline gives CDR1 SGHTA, CDR2 FQGNSA. This CDR3 region has 19 residues. Written as DNA, the CDR3 is TGTGCCAGCAGCTCTAACCCGGGACTAGCGGGGGCACTCTCCTACGAGCAGTACTTC. Residues: CASSSNPGLAGALSYEQYF.

The chain is built from TRBV19 and TRBJ2-7; D unresolved. The CDR3 is made up of 13 amino acids. V lost 3 bases and J 5 bases, leaving 11 bases between the germline ends. Per germline, CDR1 LNHDA and CDR2 SQIVND (reference sequence). The CDR3, as DNA: TGTGCCAGTAGTATTTTGGTTCCTAACGAGCAGTACTTC. Amino acid sequence: CASSILVPNEQYF.

The chain carries TRBV2 and TRBJ1-1; D is undetermined. The CDR3 is 13 amino acids. Germline lookup yields CDR1 SNHLY and CDR2 FYNNEI. V dropped 6 bases and J dropped 2 bases, with 10 bases sitting between them. CDR3 amino acids: CASSRTANTEAFF. CDR3 DNA sequence: TGTGCCAGCAGCCGGACTGCAAACACTGAAGCTTTCTTT. Full variable domain (remainder filled in from reference TRBV2 and TRBJ1-1): EPEVTQTPSHQVTQMGQEVILRCVPISNHLYFYWYRQILGQKVEFLVSFYNNEISEKSEIFDDQFSVERPDGSNFTLKIRSTKLEDSAMYFCASSRTANTEAFFGQGTRLTVV.

This chain joins TRBV6-5 and TRBJ2-5; possible D gene TRBD2, 5 bases. Trimming stripped 7 bases from V and 4 bases from J, with 16 bases between. The germline gives CDR1 MNHEY, CDR2 SVGAGI. This CDR3 is built from 14 residues. Here the CDR3 reads CASISRGMSETQYF. The CDR3 DNA reads as TGTGCCAGCATCTCTCGGGGAATGTCAGAGACCCAGTACTTC.

The V gene is TRBV5-1, the J gene TRBJ2-3; tentative D call: TRBD1 (5 bases). The V gene's germline CDR1 is SGHRS and CDR2 YFSETQ. This CDR3 region has 17 residues. Trimming removed 0 bases from V and 1 base from J, with 15 bases in between. The DNA for the CDR3 is TGCGCCAGCAGCTTGGAGGGCAGGGTGTATGGCACAGATACGCAGTATTTT. Its protein product is CASSLEGRVYGTDTQYF.

On this clone: At one of its ends the junction is not consistent with the germline gene, which may arise from a read error. The J gene is TRBJ2-5, the V gene TRBV4-2, with a tentative D call TRBD1 (7 bases). Germline lookup yields CDR1 LGHNA and CDR2 YNFKEQ. CDR3 size: 13 residues. The CDR3 region is CASSQQGGEAQYF. The CDR3 nucleotides read TGTGCCAGCAGCCAACAGGGGGGAGAGGCCCAGTACTTC.

This chain connects TRBV28 to TRBJ1-1; D might be TRBD1 (6 bases). The CDR3 totals 17 residues. V was trimmed by 5 bases and J by 1 base, leaving 20 bases between them. In germline, CDR1 is MDHEN, CDR2 SYDVKM. CDR3: CASSPAGVGGGNTEAFF. The CDR3 nucleotides are TGTGCCAGCAGTCCCGCAGGGGTAGGTGGGGGGAACACTGAAGCTTTCTTT.

This clone occurred once. This chain's CDR3 is CASSHGTHSYEQYF. The CDR3 region has the DNA TGTGCCAGCAGCCACGGGACTCACTCCTACGAGCAGTACTTC. The chain joins TRBV7-9 to TRBJ2-7; possible D gene TRBD2, 6 bases. V was cut by 5 bases and J by 0 bases, with 11 bases left in between. CDR1 and CDR2 from the germline V gene are SEHNR and FQNEAQ (reference sequence). This CDR3 region has 14 residues.

The chain links TRBV30 to TRBJ1-1; 7 positions match TRBD1. The CDR3 loop spans 15 amino acids. Trimming took 3 bases from V and 3 from J; bases not matched to a gene: 10. Per the germline V gene, CDR1 is GTSNPN and CDR2 is SVGIG (reference sequence). CDR3 DNA: TGTGCCTGGAGCCGCCTCTCCAGGGGGGACACTGAAGCTTTCTTT. This translates into CAWSRLSRGDTEAFF. The full variable domain, completed using reference TRBV30 and TRBJ1-1, is SQTIHQWPATLVQPVGSPLSLECTVEGTSNPNLYWYRQAAGRGLQLLFYSVGIGQISSEVPQNLSASRPQDRQFILSSKKLLLSDSGFYLCAWSRLSRGDTEAFFGQGTRLTVV.

The chain carries TRBV6-5 and TRBJ2-3; maybe TRBD1 (6 bases). Trimming took off 4 bases at V and 10 bases at J, with 9 bases between the two ends. This CDR3 region has 11 residues. Germline V lookup: CDR1 MNHEY, CDR2 SVGAGI. For the CDR3, the DNA is TGTGCCAGCAGTTTACAGGGCGCGCAGTATTTT. This sequence encodes CASSLQGAQYF.

The chain uses TRBV21-1 and TRBJ2-3; no check of the table's D call, TRBD2, against the DNA was made. TRBV21-1 is a pseudogene. CDR3 length: 17 residues. DNA of the CDR3: TGTGCCAGCAGCATCCAGCGGGGGGACCCGAGCACAGATACGCAGTATTTT. This codes for CASSIQRGDPSTDTQYF.

Only one count was recorded for this clone. The chain recombines TRBV6-6 with TRBJ2-5; D remains unclear. V lost 4 bases and J lost 1, with 7 bases in between. The length of the CDR3 is 13 residues. Germline V gives CDR1 MNHNY, CDR2 SVGAGI (reference sequence). The CDR3 nucleotides read TGTGCCAGCAGTTGGTCAGTCCAAGAGACCCAGTACTTC. Its protein is CASSWSVQETQYF.

V usage is TRBV5-4 and J usage is TRBJ2-1; 12 bases align to TRBD2. This CDR3 comprises 19 residues. Germline-derived CDR1 and CDR2 are SGHNT and YYREEE (reference sequence). J gave up 2 bases and V 0 bases, and 9 bases lay outside the gene matches. CDR3: CASSLVPSTSGRTYNEQFF. In DNA, the CDR3 is TGTGCCAGCAGCTTGGTACCCTCAACTAGCGGGAGGACCTACAATGAGCAGTTCTTC.

CDR3 amino acids: CASSQVSLAGGSYEQYF. CDR3 DNA sequence: TGCGCCAGCAGCCAAGTGTCACTAGCGGGAGGCTCCTACGAGCAGTACTTC. V is TRBV4-1 and J is TRBJ2-7; 12 bases match TRBD2. The germline V gene has CDR1 MGHRA and CDR2 YSYEKL. The V gene end was trimmed by 1 base and the J gene end by 0 bases; junction bases not matched to a gene: 4. The CDR3 loop spans 17 amino acids.

The chain joins TRBV19 to TRBJ2-7; D unclear. The CDR3 sequence is 15 residues long. Trimming left V 3 bases short and J 2 bases short, with 14 bases between. Looked up from germline, CDR1 is LNHDA and CDR2 is SQIVND (reference sequence). The CDR3 coding sequence is TGTGCCAGTAGTATGCGAGCAGCTCTCCCCTACGAGCAGTACTTC. Residues: CASSMRAALPYEQYF.

The V and J genes are TRBV9 and TRBJ1-2; no firm D call. Germline V lookup: CDR1 SGDLS, CDR2 YYNGEE. V lost 0 bases and J lost 4, with 16 bases in between. The CDR3 has 16 amino acids. The CDR3 coding sequence is TGTGCCAGCAGCGTAGCCTCTTGGGCAGGCATCTATGGCTACACCTTC. Amino acid sequence: CASSVASWAGIYGYTF. Together with reference TRBV9 and TRBJ1-2, the CDR3 gives the full variable domain: DSGVTQTPKHLITATGQRVTLRCSPRSGDLSVYWYQQSLDQGLQFLIQYYNGEERAKGNILERFSAQQFPDLHSELNLSSLELGDSALYFCASSVASWAGIYGYTFGSGTRLTVV.

The gene calls are TRBV7-3 and TRBJ2-2; D may be TRBD1 (7 bases). The CDR3 loop spans 15 amino acids. Trimming took 1 base from V and 7 from J, leaving 13 bases between them. Germline V gene sequence: CDR1 SGHTA, CDR2 FQGTGA. The CDR3 nucleotides read TGTGCCAGCAGCTTAAACTCAGGGGGGAACGGGGAGCTGTTTTTT. This sequence encodes CASSLNSGGNGELFF. Complete variable domain (other parts from reference TRBV7-3 and TRBJ2-2): GAGVSQTPSNKVTEKGKYVELRCDPISGHTALYWYRQSLGQGPEFLIYFQGTGAADDSGLPNDRFFAVRPEGSVSTLKIQRTERGDSAVYLCASSLNSGGNGELFFGEGSRLTVL.

The V call is TRBV2, the J call TRBJ1-3; 7 nucleotides match TRBD1. The CDR3 is made up of 14 amino acids. Germline lookup yields CDR1 SNHLY and CDR2 FYNNEI. With 6 bases clipped from V and 1 base from J, the junction kept 3 bases outside the gene matches. The CDR3 is CASRTGVSGNTIYF. The DNA for the CDR3 is TGTGCCAGCAGAACAGGGGTTTCTGGAAACACCATATATTTT.

The gene calls are TRBV11-2 and TRBJ2-1; D is possibly TRBD2 (5 bases). The CDR3 contains 16 residues. Looked up from germline, CDR1 is SGHAT and CDR2 is FQNNGV. The V end lost 4 bases, the J end lost 4 bases, and 17 bases lay between the germline ends. In nucleotides, the CDR3 is TGTGCCAGCAGCTCCCCCCGAGCGGAGAAATACAATGAGCAGTTCTTC. Translated: CASSSPRAEKYNEQFF.

The rearrangement uses TRBV7-2 and TRBJ2-3; D remains ambiguous. The ends were cut back, 8 bases at V and 0 bases at J, with 9 bases in the middle. The CDR3 is 13 amino acids. Per germline, CDR1 SGHTA and CDR2 FQGNSA. The DNA of the CDR3 is TGTGCCAGCGGGCGAGCCAGCACAGATACGCAGTATTTT. Its protein is CASGRASTDTQYF.

V gene TRBV5-6 combines with J gene TRBJ2-7; D perhaps matches TRBD1 (6 bases). V shed 2 bases and J shed 1 base, with 7 bases lying between them. The length of the CDR3 is 13 residues. Germline loops: CDR1 SGHDT, CDR2 YYEEEE. CDR3 amino acids: CASSFRGSYEQYF. The CDR3 DNA is TGTGCCAGCAGCTTCAGGGGTTCCTACGAGCAGTACTTC.

The chain uses TRBV5-1 and TRBJ2-6; 7 bases align to TRBD1. Germline CDR1 SGHRS, CDR2 YFSETQ. V gave up 4 bases and J gave up 0 bases; unmatched junction bases: 7. CDR3 length equals 17 residues. The DNA for the CDR3 is TGCGCCAGCAGCGCGGAGACAGGGAACTCTGGGGCCAACGTCCTGACTTTC. This codes for CASSAETGNSGANVLTF.

This chain links TRBV11-2 with TRBJ1-5, with D hard to call. Germline values: CDR1 SGHAT, CDR2 FQNNGV. V was pared by 4 bases and J by 4 bases, with 8 bases between. The CDR3 has 13 amino acids. CDR3 nucleotides: TGTGCCAGCAGCTGGACCCAAAATCAGCCCCAGCATTTT. Protein product: CASSWTQNQPQHF.

CDR3 region: CASSLGGGANTGELFF. In nucleotides, the CDR3 is TGCGCCAGCAGCTTGGGCGGAGGGGCGAACACCGGGGAGCTGTTTTTT. The rearrangement joins TRBV5-1 to TRBJ2-2; possibly TRBD2 for D (6 bases). Looked up from germline, CDR1 is SGHRS and CDR2 is YFSETQ. Trimming shortened V by 0 bases and J by 0 bases, and 9 bases separated the two germline ends. The CDR3 consists of 16 residues.

V gene TRBV7-2 combines with J gene TRBJ1-5, with unresolved D. This CDR3 is built from 13 residues. The germline V gene encodes CDR1 SGHTA and CDR2 FQGNSA. V was shortened by 5 bases and J by 1 base, with 6 bases between the two germline ends. The CDR3 sequence: CASSQNSNQPQHF. CDR3 nucleotide sequence: TGTGCCAGCAGCCAGAACAGCAATCAGCCCCAGCATTTT.